One sample yielded the 11 T cell receptor beta chains listed below, sequenced in a study of shared T cell receptors in the human thymus. Measured with immunoSEQ multiplex PCR; TCRdb has only the in-frame clones, and not every one. Of 640,000 or so clones in the sample, about 87% are singletons; the top ten hold more than 0.009%. The same data also went into a second study, on human thymus T cells.

Input material: thymocytes. Receptors were obtained from a boy in the first two years of life with a congenital heart defect.

The CDR3: CASSGLRGQHLALHF. CDR3 coding DNA: TGTGCCAGCAGTGGACTGAGGGGGCAACATCTGGCCCTCCACTTT. The genes are TRBV2 and TRBJ1-6; 7 bases align to TRBD1. The V gene end was trimmed by 4 bases and the J gene end by 14 bases; junction bases not matched to a gene: 14. Germline-derived CDR1 and CDR2 are SNHLY and FYNNEI. This CDR3 contains 15 residues.

CDR3: CSATRSEAFF. The CDR3 nucleotides read TGCAGTGCTACCAGATCGGAAGCTTTCTTT. V is TRBV20-1 and J is TRBJ1-1; D unclear. Germline values: CDR1 DFQATT, CDR2 SNEGSKA (reference sequence). This CDR3 is built from 10 residues. Trimming removed 4 bases at V and 8 bases at J, with 8 bases between.

The rearrangement joins TRBV28 to TRBJ1-2; no clear D gene. The CDR3 length is 15 residues. Trimming stripped 6 bases from V and 5 bases from J, with 19 bases between. Germline V CDR1 and CDR2: MDHEN, SYDVKM. CDR3 protein: CASSLSGEAWYGYTF. The CDR3 coding sequence is TGTGCCAGCAGCCTTTCCGGGGAGGCGTGGTATGGCTACACCTTC.

The rearrangement links TRBV2 to TRBJ2-7; 9 positions match TRBD1. The junction had 10 bases not matched to a gene; V was cut back by 8 bases and J by 2 bases. CDR1 and CDR2 (germline): SNHLY, FYNNEI. The CDR3 spans 15 residues. The CDR3 reads CASVRGTGIPYEQYF. CDR3 nucleotide sequence: TGTGCCAGCGTAAGGGGGACAGGGATCCCCTACGAGCAGTACTTC.

In this sample, this clone turned up once. The chain carries TRBV5-1 and TRBJ2-1; 10 bases align to TRBD2. The CDR3 length is 16 residues. Germline V gene sequence: CDR1 SGHRS, CDR2 YFSETQ. V lost 0 bases and J lost 4; bases outside the gene matches: 4. As DNA, the CDR3 is TGCGCCAGCAGCTTGGAGGGGACTAGCGCGTACAATGAGCAGTTCTTC. Translating gives CASSLEGTSAYNEQFF.

The rearrangement joins TRBV30 to TRBJ2-3, with D perhaps TRBD2 (5 bases). Between the trimmed V and J ends, which lost 7 bases and 1 base, there was a span of 18 bases. The CDR3 totals 15 residues. CDR1 and CDR2 from the germline V gene are GTSNPN and SVGIG (reference sequence). The CDR3 here is CALNGVPERTDTQYF. Written as DNA, the CDR3 is TGTGCCTTAAACGGGGTACCTGAGCGCACAGATACGCAGTATTTT.

The rearrangement joins TRBV7-9 to TRBJ2-7; D is perhaps TRBD1 (5 bases). V gave up 5 bases and J gave up 4 bases, with 21 bases separating them. The CDR3 loop spans 16 amino acids. CDR1 is SEHNR and CDR2 is FQNEAQ in the germline V gene (reference sequence). CDR3 DNA: TGTGCCAGCAGCCACCGCGAGACAGAGGATGGGTACGAGCAGTACTTC. This gives the protein CASSHRETEDGYEQYF.

The rearrangement joins TRBV14 to TRBJ2-7; 9 nucleotides align to TRBD1. The CDR3 totals 15 residues. Germline CDR1 is SGHDN and CDR2 is FVKESK. V dropped 0 bases and J dropped 5; count of bases not matched to a gene: 5. DNA for the CDR3: TGTGCCAGCAGCCAAGAGGGGGACAGGGTACACGAGCAGTACTTC. Its translation: CASSQEGDRVHEQYF.

In DNA, the CDR3 is TGTGCCAGCAGCCAACAGAGGCCCTCTAACTATGGCTACACCTTC. It codes for CASSQQRPSNYGYTF. The V call is TRBV14, the J call TRBJ1-2; no firm D call. CDR1 is SGHDN and CDR2 is FVKESK in the germline V gene. CDR3 length: 15 residues. The ends were cut back, 2 bases at V and 0 bases at J, with 10 bases in the middle.

As to this clone: An end of the junction differs from the germline gene, which may be a read error. The CDR3 nucleotides are TGTGCTAGCAGCTCTGGACTAGCTTTCAACACCGGGGAGCTGTTTTTT. Translating it yields CASSSGLAFNTGELFF. This rearrangement joins TRBV7-7 to TRBJ2-2, with 8 nucleotides matching TRBD2. Germline loops: CDR1 SSHAT, CDR2 FNYEAQ (reference sequence). The CDR3 runs 16 residues.

This clone is a singleton in its sample. This chain connects TRBV28 to TRBJ2-7; no clear D. Germline lookup yields CDR1 MDHEN and CDR2 SYDVKM. The CDR3 runs to 16 residues. V was clipped by 5 bases and J by 3 bases, with 20 bases between them. CDR3 coding DNA: TGTGCCAGCAGTACCCGTCTGATGGCCTTTTACTACGAGCAGTACTTC. It specifies CASSTRLMAFYYEQYF.